The sequence of this TCR beta chain was determined in a study of a mutant IDH1 vaccine in newly diagnosed glioma. Study context: Pretreatment consisted of radiotherapy, temozolomide, or both, with most receiving both.

Time point: week 35, safety follow-up. Vaccination comprised doses that each held 300 ug of mutant IDH1 20-mer peptide, plus topical imiquimod. Patients were given eight vaccinations, scheduled in weeks 1, 3, 5, 7, 11, 15, 19 and 23. This clone showed up just a few times. The antigen is not known. Findings and caveats of the study: Vaccination elicited immune responses in 93.3% of patients.

V lost 5 bases, J lost 8 bases, and 18 bases lay in between. This CDR3 spans 15 amino acids. CDR1 SGHAT and CDR2 FQNNGV come from the germline V gene. TCRdb keeps only in-frame clones here, not all; method: immunoSEQ multiplex PCR. The sample has 42,000 or so clones, approximately 80% seen once. The TCR comes from a woman in her forties or fifties with glioma. The source material was PBMCs, sampled from a glioma patient whose treatment included an IDH1 peptide vaccine. The chain is built from TRBV11-2 and TRBJ2-2, with D unclear. The CDR3 protein is CASSRKDVRSGELFF. CDR3 coding DNA: TGTGCCAGCAGCCGAAAAGATGTTCGATCGGGGGAGCTGTTTTTT.